Presented here are 24 T cell receptor beta chains from one specimen sequenced in a study of blood T cells in healthy people across ages. Next came a second PCR, run for about 7 to 12 cycles, which used a sample-barcoded 5' primer along with a J-beta primer mix. TCRdb re-called the 5' RACE reads with MiXCR, one entry per CDR3 protein. Of around 790,000 distinct CDR3 sequences detected, under 45% appear once; the ten largest clones hold about 19%. The sample taken for sequencing was blood. The receptors stem from a man in his sixties in good health.

This clonotype was counted ten times or more. CDR3 in DNA: TGCGCCTGTGGTGGGGGGGCAAGAACTGAAGCTTTCTTT. Amino acid sequence: CACGGGARTEAFF. This sequence joins TRBV10-2 and TRBJ1-1; D perhaps matches TRBD1 (6 bases). With 11 bases removed from V and 5 bases from J, the gap between germline ends came to 18 bases. Germline V gene lookup returns CDR1 WSHSY and CDR2 SAAADI. This CDR3 region has 13 residues.

V is TRBV5-6 and J is TRBJ2-7; D is unresolved. The CDR3 runs 11 residues. CDR1 and CDR2 (germline): SGHDT, YYEEEE. Trimming shortened V by 2 bases and J by 7 bases, and 7 bases separated the two germline ends. The CDR3 DNA is TGTGCCAGCAGCTTTAAGGATGAGCAGTACTTC. Encoded protein: CASSFKDEQYF.

This chain uses TRBV10-3 with TRBJ2-7; maybe TRBD2 (6 bases). CDR1 is ENHRY and CDR2 is SYGVKD in the germline V gene. V shed 6 bases and J shed 3 bases, with 9 bases lying between them. The CDR3 sequence is 12 residues long. This CDR3 reads CAISTGGYEQYF. The CDR3 DNA sequence: TGTGCCATCAGCACCGGGGGCTACGAGCAGTACTTC.

The chain combines TRBV5-5 with TRBJ1-1; D is ambiguous. Germline CDR1 is SGHKS and CDR2 is YYEKEE (reference sequence). The V gene lost 0 bases and the J gene lost 5 bases, with 11 bases spanning the gap. The CDR3 runs 14 residues. The CDR3 coding sequence is TGTGCCAGCAGCTTGGGCAGCATTAGGACTGAAGCTTTCTTT. Protein sequence: CASSLGSIRTEAFF.

The sample holds a few counts of this clonotype. V gene TRBV29-1 combines with J gene TRBJ1-2; possibly TRBD1 for D (5 bases). V lost 6 bases and J 8 bases, leaving 13 bases between the germline ends. Germline-derived CDR1 and CDR2 are SQVTM and ANQGSEA. CDR3 length equals 11 residues. The chain's CDR3 is CSVQGGEGYTF. CDR3 nucleotides: TGCAGCGTCCAGGGAGGGGAGGGCTACACCTTC.

The sample holds a few counts of this clonotype. The rearrangement joins TRBV12-3 or TRBV12-4 to TRBJ1-2; D is possibly TRBD1 (6 bases). The CDR3 has 12 residues. Trimming took 5 bases from V and 7 from J, leaving 11 bases between them. As DNA, the CDR3 is TGTGCCAGCAGTGGAAACAGGGTTGGCTACACCTTC. Amino acids: CASSGNRVGYTF.

V usage is TRBV7-9 and J usage is TRBJ2-1, with a tentative D call TRBD1 (5 bases). The CDR3 runs 15 residues. Trimming cost V 4 bases and J 6 bases, with 16 bases left between them. Germline V gene data show CDR1 as SEHNR and CDR2 as FQNEAQ (reference sequence). The CDR3 is CASSSSQGIGNEQFF. CDR3 DNA: TGTGCCAGCAGCTCCTCCCAGGGAATTGGCAATGAGCAGTTCTTC.

This chain links TRBV27 with TRBJ1-1, with 8 bases matching TRBD1. The germline gives CDR1 MNHEY, CDR2 SMNVEV (reference sequence). This CDR3 region has 14 residues. Trimming took 2 bases from V and 7 from J; bases not matched to a gene: 6. DNA of the CDR3: TGTGCCAGCAGTTTAGTTTGGACAGGGATTGAAGCTTTCTTT. It is translated as CASSLVWTGIEAFF.

This clonotype appeared a few times. The genes are TRBV7-9 and TRBJ2-2; D may correspond to TRBD1 or TRBD2 (6 bases each). Trimming cost V 1 base and J 8 bases, with 11 bases left between them. CDR3 length: 14 residues. In germline, CDR1 is SEHNR, CDR2 FQNEAQ (reference sequence). CDR3 region: CASSLVGGLGELFF. Here the CDR3 DNA reads TGTGCCAGCAGCTTAGTCGGGGGCCTGGGGGAGCTGTTTTTT.

This clonotype was detected a few times. The CDR3 coding sequence is TGTGCCAGCAGTTACGGCCTCCCCTACGAGCAGTACTTC. Protein sequence: CASSYGLPYEQYF. The chain couples TRBV6-2 or TRBV6-3 to TRBJ2-7, with D hard to call. The CDR3 loop spans 13 amino acids. Trimming took 2 bases from V and 2 from J, leaving 7 bases between them. CDR1 is MNHEY and CDR2 is SVGEGT in the germline V gene.

J is TRBJ2-4 and V is TRBV7-9; D is possibly TRBD1 (6 bases). The tail of the sequence fits TRBJ2-7 better, so the J call may be wrong. The CDR3 is 15 residues long. From germline, CDR1 is SEHNR and CDR2 FQNEAQ (reference sequence). Written as DNA, the CDR3 is TGTGCCAGCAGCCTCGCAGGGGAGCCGGCCTACGAGCAGTACTTC. Its protein product is CASSLAGEPAYEQYF.

This clonotype occurred a few times. CDR3 bases: TGTGCCAGCAGTTCCCCGGGGGGGTACAATGAGCAGTTCTTC. Translating it yields CASSSPGGYNEQFF. The V and J genes are TRBV7-2 and TRBJ2-1; 8 bases fit TRBD2. This CDR3 contains 14 residues. The J segment lost 4 bases and the V segment lost 6 bases, leaving 5 bases of the junction unmatched. Germline lookup yields CDR1 SGHTA and CDR2 FQGNSA.

This clonotype was picked up many times. The chain carries TRBV29-1 and TRBJ2-5, with a possible D match to TRBD2 (5 bases). V lost 7 bases, J lost 2 bases, and 11 bases lay in between. The CDR3 runs 12 residues. Germline V gene sequence: CDR1 SQVTM, CDR2 ANQGSEA. This chain's CDR3 is CSALLGQETQYF. The CDR3 DNA reads TGCAGCGCCCTACTAGGGCAAGAGACCCAGTACTTC.

This chain uses TRBV20-1 with TRBJ2-1; 8 bases fit TRBD2. The CDR3 is made up of 16 amino acids. Germline-derived CDR1 and CDR2 are DFQATT and SNEGSKA (reference sequence). The V and J ends lost 3 bases and 3 bases, in that order; junction bases with no gene match: 10. The CDR3 loop is CSARSSAGGFYNEQFF. The CDR3 bases are TGCAGTGCTAGGTCCTCTGCGGGGGGTTTCTACAATGAGCAGTTCTTC.

This clonotype was picked up a small number of times. The gene calls are TRBV12-3 or TRBV12-4 and TRBJ2-6; D gene uncertain. This CDR3 is built from 16 residues. Between the trimmed V and J ends, which lost 2 bases and 0 bases, there was a span of 8 bases. The CDR3 nucleotides are TGTGCCAGCAGTTTACTGGCAGTCTCTGGGGCCAACGTCCTGACTTTC. It specifies CASSLLAVSGANVLTF.

This clonotype was recorded many times. The rearrangement joins TRBV12-3 or TRBV12-4 to TRBJ2-5, with TRBD2 matching over 8 bases. Trimming cost V 1 base and J 1 base; bases outside gene matches: 8. This CDR3 is 17 amino acids long. CDR3 protein: CASSLERGLGSQETQYF. The CDR3 DNA follows: TGTGCCAGCAGTTTAGAAAGGGGACTAGGAAGCCAAGAGACCCAGTACTTC.

V and J are TRBV6-2 or TRBV6-3 and TRBJ2-7, with D maybe TRBD1 (6 bases). Germline V gene lookup returns CDR1 MNHEY and CDR2 SVGEGT. V gave up 5 bases and J gave up 2 bases, with 16 bases separating them. The CDR3 runs 15 residues. The CDR3 here is CASSNTGWRTYEQYF. Here the CDR3 DNA reads TGTGCCAGCAGTAATACAGGGTGGAGAACCTACGAGCAGTACTTC.

The rearrangement links TRBV6-2 or TRBV6-3 to TRBJ2-5; perhaps TRBD2 as D (7 bases). In germline, CDR1 is MNHEY, CDR2 SVGEGT. Trimming removed 2 bases from V and 2 bases from J, with 15 bases in between. The CDR3 spans 16 residues. DNA for the CDR3: TGTGCCAGCAGTTACACGGGCGGGGGCCCTCAAGAGACCCAGTACTTC. Translation gives CASSYTGGGPQETQYF.

The chain is built from TRBV12-3 or TRBV12-4 and TRBJ1-1; D may be TRBD1 (6 bases). This CDR3 is 14 amino acids long. Trimming removed 6 bases from V and 1 base from J, with 12 bases in between. CDR3 DNA sequence: TGTGCCAGCAGCAGGGACACCCAGAACACTGAAGCTTTCTTT. Protein product: CASSRDTQNTEAFF.

This clonotype appeared a few times. The V call is TRBV6-5, the J call TRBJ2-1; 8 bases fit TRBD2. The CDR3 is 17 amino acids. Losses at the gene ends were 0 bases for V and 4 bases for J; bases not matched to a gene: 8. The germline V gene has CDR1 MNHEY and CDR2 SVGAGI. For the CDR3, the DNA is TGTGCCAGCAGTTACTCGCAGCCGGGACTAGGGTACAATGAGCAGTTCTTC. This sequence encodes CASSYSQPGLGYNEQFF.

This clonotype was counted between two and nine times. The CDR3 is CASSKVRGRYSNQPQHF. The CDR3 coding sequence is TGTGCCAGCAGCAAAGTGAGGGGTAGATATAGCAATCAGCCCCAGCATTTT. The V and J genes are TRBV21-1 and TRBJ1-5; the D call of TRBD1 is as the table states it, not checked on the DNA. TRBV21-1 is flagged as a pseudogene. This CDR3 has 17 amino acids.

The genes are TRBV20-1 and TRBJ2-3, with 7 bases identical to TRBD1. Germline CDR1 and CDR2: DFQATT and SNEGSKA (reference sequence). The CDR3 is 13 residues long. The trim removed 6 bases at V and 6 bases at J, leaving 9 bases unmatched. CDR3 sequence reads: CSAIGQAQDTQYF. CDR3 sequence (DNA): TGCAGTGCGATCGGACAGGCTCAGGATACGCAGTATTTT.

V and J are TRBV5-1 and TRBJ2-5; D might be TRBD1 (6 bases). Trimming left V 4 bases short and J 0 bases short, with 16 bases between. The CDR3 runs 16 residues. Germline CDR1 SGHRS, CDR2 YFSETQ. In nucleotides, the CDR3 is TGCGCCAGCAGCCCCTTCGGTAACAGGGACCAAGAGACCCAGTACTTC. Protein product: CASSPFGNRDQETQYF.

V usage is TRBV10-2 and J usage is TRBJ2-3; tentatively, D is TRBD2 (6 bases). The V gene lost 2 bases and the J gene lost 2 bases, with 8 bases spanning the gap. Germline V gene data show CDR1 as WSHSY and CDR2 as SAAADI. The CDR3 has 14 amino acids. The CDR3 here is CASSETSTTDTQYF. The CDR3 DNA reads as TGCGCCAGCAGTGAGACTAGCACCACAGATACGCAGTATTTT.